This T cell receptor beta chain came from a study of control samples from healthy donors and cancer patients. Clones were read by immunoSEQ multiplex PCR, and TCRdb kept only the in-frame ones, dropping some. Of about 120,000 clones listed, 88% were seen once; the top ten hold about 2.1%. The germline V gene has CDR1 MNHNY and CDR2 SVGAGI (reference sequence). Trimming took 2 bases from V and 8 from J; bases not matched to a gene: 8. This CDR3 is 15 amino acids long. Sequenced input: blood. The clonotype comes from a woman aged 70-85 years in good health. The chain links TRBV6-6 to TRBJ1-1, with TRBD1 matching over 10 bases. The CDR3 region has the DNA TGTGCCAGCAGTTACCCCGACAGGGGGCGGCTGGAAGCTTTCTTT. It codes for CASSYPDRGRLEAFF.